This TCR beta chain was documented in a study of vaccination effects on CD4 cells after COVID-19. Antigen-specific CD4+ T cells were expanded with viral peptide pools in the ViraFEST assay before sequencing. Culture lasted about 10 days before CD4+ T cell isolation. People in the vaccine group had not been infected with SARS-CoV-2 before, and their nucleocapsid antibodies were negative. Study results and limitations: There were few convalescent patients in the study and no early post-infection timepoints.

Points on this clone: Its target is unknown.

The assay was immunoSEQ multiplex PCR, and TCRdb's table has in-frame clones only and misses some. This sample has under 25,000 clones, with 73% found just once. The input for sequencing was CD4+ T cells from PBMCs cultured with SARS-CoV-2 spike peptides, taken before COVID-19 vaccination. The clonotype was recovered from a human donor who received a COVID-19 vaccine.

The CDR3 loop reads CASRSGATGELFF. The CDR3 bases are TGTGCCAGCAGGAGCGGGGCCACCGGGGAGCTGTTTTTT. The V call is TRBV12-3 or TRBV12-4, the J call TRBJ2-2; TRBD2 matches 7 bases. V trimming: 6 bases; J trimming: 4 bases; junction bases outside the gene matches: 2. There are 13 residues in the CDR3.